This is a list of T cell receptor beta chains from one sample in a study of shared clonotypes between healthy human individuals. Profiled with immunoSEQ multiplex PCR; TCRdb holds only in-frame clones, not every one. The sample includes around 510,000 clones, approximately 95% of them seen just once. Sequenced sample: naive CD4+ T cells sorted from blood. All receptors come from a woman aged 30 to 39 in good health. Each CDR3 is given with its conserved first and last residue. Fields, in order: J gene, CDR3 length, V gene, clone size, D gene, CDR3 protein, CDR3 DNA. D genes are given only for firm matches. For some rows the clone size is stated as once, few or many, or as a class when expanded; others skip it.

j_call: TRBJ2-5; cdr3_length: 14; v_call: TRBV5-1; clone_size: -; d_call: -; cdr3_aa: CASSGGTAQETQYF; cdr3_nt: TGCGCCAGCAGCGGAGGGACAGCACAAGAGACCCAGTACTTC
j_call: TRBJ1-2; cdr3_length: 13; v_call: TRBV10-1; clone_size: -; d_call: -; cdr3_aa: CASSESKRGGYTF; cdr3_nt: TGCGCCAGCAGTGAGTCGAAAAGAGGAGGCTACACCTTC
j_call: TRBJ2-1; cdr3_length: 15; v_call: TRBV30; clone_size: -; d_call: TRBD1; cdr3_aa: CAWSDGTGTNNEQFF; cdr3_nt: TGTGCCTGGAGTGATGGGACAGGGACAAACAATGAGCAGTTCTTC
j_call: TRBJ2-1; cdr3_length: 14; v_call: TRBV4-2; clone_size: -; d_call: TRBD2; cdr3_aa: CASSNSGSRNEQFF; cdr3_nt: TGTGCCAGCAGTAATAGCGGGAGCCGCAATGAGCAGTTCTTC
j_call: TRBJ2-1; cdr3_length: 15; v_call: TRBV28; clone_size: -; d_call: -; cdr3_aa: CASSLRRGSYNEQFF; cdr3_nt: TGTGCCAGCAGTTTACGGAGGGGTTCCTACAATGAGCAGTTCTTC
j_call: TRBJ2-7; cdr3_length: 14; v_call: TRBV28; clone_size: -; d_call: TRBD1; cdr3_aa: CASKGGQGAYEQYF; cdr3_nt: TGTGCCAGCAAGGGGGGACAGGGGGCTTACGAGCAGTACTTC
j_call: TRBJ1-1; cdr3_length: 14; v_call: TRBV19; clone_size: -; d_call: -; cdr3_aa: CASSMTPQNTEAFF; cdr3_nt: TGTGCCAGTAGTATGACTCCACAGAACACTGAAGCTTTCTTT
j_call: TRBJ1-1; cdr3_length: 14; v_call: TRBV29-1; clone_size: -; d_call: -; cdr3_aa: CSVGVSGRNTEAFF; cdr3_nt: TGCAGCGTTGGAGTATCGGGACGGAACACTGAAGCTTTCTTT
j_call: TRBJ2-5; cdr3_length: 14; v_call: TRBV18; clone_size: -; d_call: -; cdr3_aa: CASSPRQTGETQYF; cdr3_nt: TGTGCCAGCTCACCTCGACAGACGGGAGAGACCCAGTACTTC
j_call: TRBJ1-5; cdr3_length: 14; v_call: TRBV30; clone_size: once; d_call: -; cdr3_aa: CAWSLGTLAQPQHF; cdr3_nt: TGTGCCTGGAGTTTAGGGACCCTAGCTCAGCCCCAGCATTTT
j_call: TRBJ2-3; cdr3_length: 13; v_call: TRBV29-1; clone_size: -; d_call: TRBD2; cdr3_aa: CSALAGGTDTQYF; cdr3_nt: TGCAGCGCCTTAGCGGGGGGCACAGATACGCAGTATTTT
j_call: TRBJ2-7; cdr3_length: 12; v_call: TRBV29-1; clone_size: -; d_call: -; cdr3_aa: CSAGAWADEQYF; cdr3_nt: TGCAGCGCCGGGGCGTGGGCCGACGAGCAGTACTTC
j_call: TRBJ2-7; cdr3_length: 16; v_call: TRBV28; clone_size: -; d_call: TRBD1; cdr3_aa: CASSLGLRTGGHEQYF; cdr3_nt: TGTGCCAGCAGTTTAGGTCTTAGGACAGGGGGCCACGAGCAGTACTTC
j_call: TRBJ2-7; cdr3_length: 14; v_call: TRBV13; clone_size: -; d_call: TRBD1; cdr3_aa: CASSPPDRAYEQYF; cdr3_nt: TGTGCCAGCAGCCCCCCGGACAGGGCCTACGAGCAGTACTTC
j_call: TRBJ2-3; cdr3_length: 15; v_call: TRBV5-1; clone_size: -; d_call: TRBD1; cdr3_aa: CASSAGQAGTDTQYF; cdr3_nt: TGCGCCAGCAGCGCGGGACAGGCCGGCACAGATACGCAGTATTTT
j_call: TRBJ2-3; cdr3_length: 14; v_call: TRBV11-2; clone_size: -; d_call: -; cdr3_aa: CASSATRHTDTQYF; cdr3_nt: TGTGCCAGCAGCGCGACTAGACACACAGATACGCAGTATTTT
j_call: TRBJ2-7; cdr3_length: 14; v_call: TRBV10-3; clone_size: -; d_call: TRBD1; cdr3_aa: CAINGDRGFDEQYF; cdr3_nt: TGTGCCATCAATGGGGACAGGGGTTTCGACGAGCAGTACTTC
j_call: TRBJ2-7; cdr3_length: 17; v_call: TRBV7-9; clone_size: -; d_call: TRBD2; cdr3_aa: CASSLKGTSGRADEQYF; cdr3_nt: TGTGCCAGCAGCTTAAAGGGGACTAGCGGGAGGGCCGACGAGCAGTACTTC
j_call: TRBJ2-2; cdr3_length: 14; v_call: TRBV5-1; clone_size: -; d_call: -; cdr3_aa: CASSRDSGTGELFF; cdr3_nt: TGCGCCAGCAGCCGGGACAGCGGGACCGGGGAGCTGTTTTTT
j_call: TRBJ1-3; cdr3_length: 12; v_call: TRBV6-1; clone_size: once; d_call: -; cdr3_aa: CASSQSGNTIYF; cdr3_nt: TGTGCCAGCAGTCAGAGCGGAAACACCATATATTTT
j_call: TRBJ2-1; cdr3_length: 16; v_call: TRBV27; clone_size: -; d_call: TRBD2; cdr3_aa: CASSFSGRTGGSRQFF; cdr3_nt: TGTGCCAGCAGTTTCAGCGGGAGGACCGGGGGATCCAGACAGTTCTTC
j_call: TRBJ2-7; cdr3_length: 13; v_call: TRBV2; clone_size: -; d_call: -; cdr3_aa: CASTGGWSYEQYF; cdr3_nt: TGTGCCAGCACCGGCGGGTGGTCCTACGAGCAGTACTTC
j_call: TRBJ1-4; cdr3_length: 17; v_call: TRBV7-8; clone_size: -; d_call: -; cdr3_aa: CASSNHRVQATNEKLFF; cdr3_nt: TGTGCCAGCAGCAACCACAGGGTCCAAGCAACTAATGAAAAACTGTTTTTT
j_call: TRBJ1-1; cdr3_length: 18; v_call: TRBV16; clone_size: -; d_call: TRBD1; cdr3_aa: CASSQSGRDRGLKGEAFF; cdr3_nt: TGTGCCAGCAGCCAATCAGGAAGGGACAGGGGCCTCAAAGGTGAAGCTTTCTTT
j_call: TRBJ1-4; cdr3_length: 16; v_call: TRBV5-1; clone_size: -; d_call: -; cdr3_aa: CASSLAIGAGNEKLFF; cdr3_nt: TGCGCCAGCAGCTTGGCCATTGGGGCCGGTAATGAAAAACTGTTTTTT
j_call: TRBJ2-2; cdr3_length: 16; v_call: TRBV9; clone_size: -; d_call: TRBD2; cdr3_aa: CASSSRLASNTGELFF; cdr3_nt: TGTGCCAGCAGCAGCAGACTAGCCTCTAACACCGGGGAGCTGTTTTTT
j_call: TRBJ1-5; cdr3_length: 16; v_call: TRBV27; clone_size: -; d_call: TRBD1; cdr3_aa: CASRDRGFYSNQPQHF; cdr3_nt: TGTGCCAGCCGGGACAGGGGATTCTATAGCAATCAGCCCCAGCATTTT
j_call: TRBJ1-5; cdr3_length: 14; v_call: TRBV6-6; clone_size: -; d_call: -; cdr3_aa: CASSMDNGNQPQHF; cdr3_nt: TGTGCCAGCAGTATGGACAATGGCAATCAGCCCCAGCATTTT
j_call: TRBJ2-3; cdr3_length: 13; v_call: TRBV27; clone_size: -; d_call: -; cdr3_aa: CASSQLGPDTQYF; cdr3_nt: TGTGCCAGCAGTCAACTCGGTCCAGATACGCAGTATTTT
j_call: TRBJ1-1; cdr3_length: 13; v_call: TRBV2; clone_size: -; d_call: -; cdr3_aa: CASRDSALAEAFF; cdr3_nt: TGTGCCAGCAGGGACAGTGCCCTAGCTGAAGCTTTCTTT
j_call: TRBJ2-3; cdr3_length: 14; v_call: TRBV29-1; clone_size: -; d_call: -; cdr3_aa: CSVRVGGSTDTQYF; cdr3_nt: TGCAGCGTCCGTGTGGGGGGTTCCACAGATACGCAGTATTTT
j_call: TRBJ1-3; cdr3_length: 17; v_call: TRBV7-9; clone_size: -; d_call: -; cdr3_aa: CASSTSTGVLFRNTIYF; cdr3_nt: TGTGCCAGCAGCACCTCAACAGGAGTTTTATTTAGGAACACCATATATTTT
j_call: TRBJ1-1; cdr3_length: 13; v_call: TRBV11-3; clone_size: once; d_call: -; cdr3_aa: CASSFSKNTEAFF; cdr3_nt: TGTGCCAGCAGCTTCTCCAAGAACACTGAAGCTTTCTTT